Each of the 10 T cell receptor beta chains below was sequenced from the same sample in a study of cytomegalovirus exposure and HLA in healthy donors (dated by TCRdb to the late 2010s). Preparation of the library involved the immunoSEQ multiplex PCR assay. For the multiplex PCR, a mixture combining 60 forward primers for TCR Vbeta segments and 13 reverse primers for TCR Jbeta segments was used. Here the immuneACCESS table is served through TCRdb, limited to in-frame sequences with V and J called. Missing clones are a known gap in these copies; in checked studies unresolved V genes cover under half, and the rest lacks a known reason. The sample table holds 150,000 to 200,000 clones, of which around 80% were seen once. The ten most abundant clones make up more than 2.5% of the sample. The sequenced sample consisted of PBMCs. The origin of the receptors is a female donor in good health and CMV-seronegative.

The chain has TRBV18 and TRBJ2-2, with 14 bases aligning to TRBD2. The germline CDR1 and CDR2 sequences are KGHSH and LQKENI. The ends lost 3 bases at V and 3 bases at J; junction bases unmatched: 9. The CDR3 sequence is 19 residues long. CDR3 amino acids: CASSPPGLAGATYTGELFF. CDR3 sequence (DNA): TGTGCCAGCTCACCCCCGGGACTAGCGGGAGCCACATACACCGGGGAGCTGTTTTTT.

This CDR3 reads CASSPDGTGISPLHF. The CDR3 DNA follows: TGTGCCAGCAGCCCCGATGGGACAGGGATTTCACCCCTCCACTTT. J is TRBJ1-6 and V is TRBV5-4; 9 nucleotides agree with TRBD1. The CDR3 extends over 15 amino acids. The germline V gene has CDR1 SGHNT and CDR2 YYREEE (reference sequence). V was pared by 4 bases and J by 9 bases, with 8 bases of the junction left unmatched.

This chain joins TRBV6-5 and TRBJ2-7, with D possibly matching TRBD2 (7 bases). The CDR3 is made up of 15 amino acids. Trimming cost V 6 bases and J 6 bases, with 21 bases left between them. CDR1 is MNHEY, CDR2 SVGAGI, per germline. In nucleotides, the CDR3 is TGTGCCAGCAGCCCCCGCCGGGGGGCCCTCTTCGAGCAGTACTTC. This encodes CASSPRRGALFEQYF.

The chain links TRBV6-5 to TRBJ1-2; perhaps TRBD1 as D (5 bases). This CDR3 has 14 amino acids. CDR1 and CDR2 (germline): MNHEY, SVGAGI. Trimming pared 6 bases from V and 0 bases from J, leaving 11 bases between. CDR3 in DNA: TGTGCCAGCAGCATGCGGGGGGCTAACTATGGCTACACCTTC. Protein sequence: CASSMRGANYGYTF.

This clone was seen a few times. The CDR3 sequence: CASSLGKTGSYEQYF. CDR3 bases: TGTGCCAGCAGCTTAGGGAAGACAGGCTCCTACGAGCAGTACTTC. V is TRBV11-1 and J is TRBJ2-7; maybe TRBD1 (6 bases). Germline CDR1 is SGHAT and CDR2 is FQDESV (reference sequence). The V end lost 1 base, the J end lost 0 bases, and 10 bases lay between the germline ends. CDR3 length equals 15 residues.

This sequence joins TRBV2 and TRBJ2-5; 10 nucleotides align to TRBD2. Germline V gene data show CDR1 as SNHLY and CDR2 as FYNNEI. CDR3 length: 17 amino acids. The J segment lost 4 bases and the V segment lost 2 bases, leaving 10 bases of the junction unmatched. CDR3 nucleotide sequence: TGTGCCAGCAGTGAAAGGGTGGAGCGGGGGGGCCGAGAGACCCAGTACTTC. Its translation: CASSERVERGGRETQYF.

This chain links TRBV11-2 with TRBJ2-5, with 8 bases matching TRBD2. The CDR3 is 14 residues long. CDR1 is SGHAT, CDR2 FQNNGV, per germline. Germline trimming cut 4 bases from V and 4 bases from J; bases unmatched to any gene: 5. DNA of the CDR3: TGTGCCAGCAGCTCAATAGCGGGACGAGAGACCCAGTACTTC. Amino acids: CASSSIAGRETQYF.

This clone appeared a few times. The chain joins TRBV7-2 to TRBJ2-3; no clear D gene. Trimming took off 5 bases at V and 0 bases at J, with 9 bases between the two ends. The CDR3 totals 14 residues. The germline CDR1 and CDR2 sequences are SGHTA and FQGNSA. CDR3 sequence: CASSPLESTDTQYF. CDR3 in DNA: TGTGCCAGCAGCCCCCTCGAGAGCACAGATACGCAGTATTTT.

The J gene is TRBJ1-4, the V gene TRBV11-2; 9 nucleotides line up with TRBD1. Germline lookup yields CDR1 SGHAT and CDR2 FQNNGV. With 5 bases clipped from V and 5 bases from J, the junction kept 9 bases outside the gene matches. CDR3 length: 16 residues. CDR3 residues: CASSHKTGGANEKLFF. For the CDR3, the DNA is TGTGCCAGCAGCCACAAAACAGGGGGCGCGAATGAAAAACTGTTTTTT.

This chain connects TRBV6-5 to TRBJ1-1; TRBD1 matches at 7 bases. CDR1 is MNHEY, CDR2 SVGAGI, per germline. V lost 8 bases and J lost 0; bases outside the gene matches: 3. The CDR3 consists of 13 residues. CDR3 protein: CASGGTVNTEAFF. CDR3 nucleotide sequence: TGTGCCAGCGGAGGGACAGTGAACACTGAAGCTTTCTTT.